What follows is one T cell receptor (beta chain) and its context. The target antigen is unknown. This sample was taken from a study of T cell responses to AZD1222 COVID-19 vaccine. Study-wide points: Donor demographics were predominantly white British with a female majority; clonal diversity may be underestimated.

Some clones are missing from TCRdb's copy, which holds only in-frame ones; the method was immunoSEQ multiplex PCR. The repertoire consists of 110,000 to 150,000 clones, with roughly 90% occurring once and the leading ten covering just over 3%. CDR1 and CDR2 (germline): SGHRS, YFSETQ. This CDR3 is built from 15 residues. V dropped 4 bases and J dropped 8; count of bases not matched to a gene: 8. The clonotype was recovered from an adult in good health. The V and J genes are TRBV5-1 and TRBJ1-4; 10 nucleotides match TRBD1. The sample in question was peripheral blood, obtained on day 0 of AZD1222 vaccination. The CDR3 DNA reads TGCGCCAGCAGCGACCGGACAGGGGGATGGGAAAAACTGTTTTTT. Translating it yields CASSDRTGGWEKLFF.